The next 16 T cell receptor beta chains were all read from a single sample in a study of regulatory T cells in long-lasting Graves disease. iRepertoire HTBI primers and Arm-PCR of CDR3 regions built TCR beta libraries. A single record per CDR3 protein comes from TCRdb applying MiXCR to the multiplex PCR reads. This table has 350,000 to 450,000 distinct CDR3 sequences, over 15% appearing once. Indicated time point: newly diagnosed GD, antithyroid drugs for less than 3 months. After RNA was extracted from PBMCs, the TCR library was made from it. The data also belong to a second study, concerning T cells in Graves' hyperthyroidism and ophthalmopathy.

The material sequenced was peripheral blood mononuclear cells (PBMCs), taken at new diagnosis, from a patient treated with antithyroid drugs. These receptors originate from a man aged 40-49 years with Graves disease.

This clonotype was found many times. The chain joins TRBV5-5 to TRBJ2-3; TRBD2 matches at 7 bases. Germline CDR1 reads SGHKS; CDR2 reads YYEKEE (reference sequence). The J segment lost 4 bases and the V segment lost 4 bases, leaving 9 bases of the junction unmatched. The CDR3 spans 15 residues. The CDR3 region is CASSRAGQEPDTQYF. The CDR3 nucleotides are TGTGCCAGCAGCCGAGCGGGGCAGGAGCCAGATACGCAGTATTTT.

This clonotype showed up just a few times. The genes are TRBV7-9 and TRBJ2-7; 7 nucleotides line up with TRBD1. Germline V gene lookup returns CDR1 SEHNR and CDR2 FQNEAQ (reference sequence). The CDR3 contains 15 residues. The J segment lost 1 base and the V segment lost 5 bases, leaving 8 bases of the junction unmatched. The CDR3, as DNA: TGTGCCAGCAGCGGATGGGACAGCGGATCCTACGAGCAGTACTTC. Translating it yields CASSGWDSGSYEQYF.

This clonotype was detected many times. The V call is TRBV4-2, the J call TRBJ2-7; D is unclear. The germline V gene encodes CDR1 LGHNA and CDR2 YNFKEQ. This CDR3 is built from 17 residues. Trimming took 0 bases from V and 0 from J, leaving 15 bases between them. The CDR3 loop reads CASSQDYDRFISYEQYF. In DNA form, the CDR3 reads TGTGCCAGCAGCCAAGATTACGACCGTTTCATCTCCTACGAGCAGTACTTC.

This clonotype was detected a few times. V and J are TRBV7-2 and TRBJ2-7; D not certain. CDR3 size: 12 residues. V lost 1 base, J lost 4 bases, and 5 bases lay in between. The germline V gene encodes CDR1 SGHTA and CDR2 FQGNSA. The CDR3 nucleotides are TGTGCCAGCAGCTTAGTAGAATACGAGCAGTACTTC. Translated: CASSLVEYEQYF.

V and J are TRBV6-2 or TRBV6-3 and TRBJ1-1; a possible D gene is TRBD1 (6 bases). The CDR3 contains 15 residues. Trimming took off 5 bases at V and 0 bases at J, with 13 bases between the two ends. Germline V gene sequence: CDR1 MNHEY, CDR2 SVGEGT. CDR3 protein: CASSEAWGLNTEAFF. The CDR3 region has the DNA TGTGCCAGCAGTGAAGCGTGGGGGCTGAACACTGAAGCTTTCTTT.

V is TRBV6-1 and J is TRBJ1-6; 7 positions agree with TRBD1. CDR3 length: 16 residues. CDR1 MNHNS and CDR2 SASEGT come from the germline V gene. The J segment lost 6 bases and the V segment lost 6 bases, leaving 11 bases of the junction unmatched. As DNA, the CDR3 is TGTGCCAGCAGCCTCGAGGGACAGAGGGTTAATTCACCCCTCCACTTT. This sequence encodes CASSLEGQRVNSPLHF.

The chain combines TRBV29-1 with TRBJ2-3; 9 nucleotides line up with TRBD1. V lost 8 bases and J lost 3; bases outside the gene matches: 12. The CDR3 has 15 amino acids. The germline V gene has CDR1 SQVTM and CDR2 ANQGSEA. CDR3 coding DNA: TGCAGCATTCAAAAGAGACAGGGGGTAACAGATACGCAGTATTTT. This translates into CSIQKRQGVTDTQYF.

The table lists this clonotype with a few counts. The CDR3 bases are TGTGCCAGCAGCTCTCCTGGGGACGGCACAGATACGCAGTATTTT. It yields the protein CASSSPGDGTDTQYF. The chain has TRBV7-3 and TRBJ2-3, with D perhaps given as TRBD1 or TRBD2 (5 bases each). The CDR3 runs 15 residues. V lost 4 bases and J lost 1, with 12 bases in between. The V gene's germline CDR1 is SGHTA and CDR2 FQGTGA.

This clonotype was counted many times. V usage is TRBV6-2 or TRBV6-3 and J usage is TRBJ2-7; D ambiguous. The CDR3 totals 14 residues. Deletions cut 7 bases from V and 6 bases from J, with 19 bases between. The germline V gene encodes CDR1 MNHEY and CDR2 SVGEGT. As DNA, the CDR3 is TGTGCCAGCACCCGGCATTCAACTTCGCGCGAGCAGTACTTC. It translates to CASTRHSTSREQYF.

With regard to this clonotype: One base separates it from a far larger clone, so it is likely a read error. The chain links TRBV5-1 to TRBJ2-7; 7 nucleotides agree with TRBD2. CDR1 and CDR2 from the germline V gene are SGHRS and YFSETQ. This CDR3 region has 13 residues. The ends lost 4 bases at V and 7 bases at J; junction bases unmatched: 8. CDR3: CASSGGEVGEQYF. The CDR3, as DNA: TGCGCCAGCAGCGGGGGGGAGGTAGGGGAGCAGTACTTC.

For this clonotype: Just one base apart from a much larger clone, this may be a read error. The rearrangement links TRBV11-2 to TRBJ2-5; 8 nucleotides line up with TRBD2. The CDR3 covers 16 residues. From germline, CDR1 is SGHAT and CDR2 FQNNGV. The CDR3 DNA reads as TGTGCCAGCGGCTTAATTGGCGGGGGGCACCAAGAGACCCAGTACTTC. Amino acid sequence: CASGLIGGGHQETQYF.

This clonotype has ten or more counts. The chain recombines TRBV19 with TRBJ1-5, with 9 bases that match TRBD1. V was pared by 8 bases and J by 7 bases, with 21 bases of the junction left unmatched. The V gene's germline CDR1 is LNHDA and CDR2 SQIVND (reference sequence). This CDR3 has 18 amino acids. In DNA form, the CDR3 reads TGTGCCAGTCCAGTTGCCCCGAATCACAGGGGGCGAAGGCAGCCCCAGCATTTT. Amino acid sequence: CASPVAPNHRGRRQPQHF. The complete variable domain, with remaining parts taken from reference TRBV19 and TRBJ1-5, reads DGGITQSPKYLFRKEGQNVTLSCEQNLNHDAMYWYRQDPGQGLRLIYYSQIVNDFQKGDIAEGYSVSREKKESFPLTVTSAQKNPTAFYLCASPVAPNHRGRRQPQHFGDGTRLSIL.

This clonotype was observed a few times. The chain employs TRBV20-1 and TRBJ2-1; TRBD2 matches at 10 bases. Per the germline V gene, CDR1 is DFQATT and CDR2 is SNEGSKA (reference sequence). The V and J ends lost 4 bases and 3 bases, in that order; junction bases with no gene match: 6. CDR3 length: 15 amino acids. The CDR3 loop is CSATVAGGDYNEQFF. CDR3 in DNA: TGCAGTGCTACCGTAGCGGGAGGCGACTACAATGAGCAGTTCTTC.

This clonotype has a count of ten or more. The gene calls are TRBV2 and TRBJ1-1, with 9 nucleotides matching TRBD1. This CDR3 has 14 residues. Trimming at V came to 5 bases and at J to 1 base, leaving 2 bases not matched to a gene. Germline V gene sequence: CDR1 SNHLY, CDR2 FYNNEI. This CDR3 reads CASSKDRGNTEAFF. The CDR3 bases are TGTGCCAGCAGTAAGGACAGGGGGAACACTGAAGCTTTCTTT.

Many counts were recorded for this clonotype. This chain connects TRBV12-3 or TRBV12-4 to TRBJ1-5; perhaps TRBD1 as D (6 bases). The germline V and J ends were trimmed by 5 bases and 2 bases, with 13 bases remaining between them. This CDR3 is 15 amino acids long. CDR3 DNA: TGTGCCAGCAGTAGCCGGGGGCTGGGCAATCAGCCCCAGCATTTT. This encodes CASSSRGLGNQPQHF.

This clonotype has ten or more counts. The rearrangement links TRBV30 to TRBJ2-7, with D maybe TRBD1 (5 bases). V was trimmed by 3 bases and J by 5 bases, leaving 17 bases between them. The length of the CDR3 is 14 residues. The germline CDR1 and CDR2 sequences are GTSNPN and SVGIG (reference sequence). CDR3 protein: CAWSIQAIRHEQYF. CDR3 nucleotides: TGTGCCTGGAGCATACAGGCGATTAGACACGAGCAGTACTTC.